A selection of T cell receptor beta chains follows, all from one sample in a study of T-cell reconstitution after alpha-beta-depleted transplantation in children. One entry per CDR3 protein results from TCRdb running MiXCR on the PCR reads. The top ten clones hold roughly 0.84% of a sample with 700,000 or so distinct CDR3 sequences, around 13% of them seen once. Here the sequenced sample was PBMCs, taken before TCRalphabeta/CD19-depleted stem cell transplant. The receptors originated from a girl aged 2-10 years with congenital amegakaryocytic thrombocytopenia, due to receive a stem cell transplant. Both conserved end residues are part of each CDR3. A D gene is named only where the DNA matches it firmly. Size is stated for part of the rows, as once, few or many counts, or as a class when the clone is expanded.

TRBV5-1	many	TRBD1	TRBJ1-1	TGCGCCAGCCGAGGGACAGGACTGAACACTGAAGCTTTCTTT	CASRGTGLNTEAFF
TRBV11-1	few	NA	TRBJ2-1	TGTGCCAGCAGCTTATGGGGAGCTTCGGAGGGTTTCTCCTACAATGAGCAGTTCTTC	CASSLWGASEGFSYNEQFF
TRBV27	few	TRBD2	TRBJ2-3	TGTGCCAGCGCATCGGGCGCGGGAGTGGGCACAGATACGCAGTATTTT	CASASGAGVGTDTQYF
TRBV20-1	many	TRBD1	TRBJ1-2	TGCAGTGCTAGAGATCAGGGACAGGGGGATCGTGGCTACACCTTC	CSARDQGQGDRGYTF
TRBV7-8	NA	TRBD1	TRBJ2-5	TGTGCCAGCAGCTTAGCGTCCGGGACAGGGGAAGAGACCCAGTACTTC	CASSLASGTGEETQYF
TRBV4-1	NA	NA	TRBJ2-3	TGCGCCAGCAGCCCTTATGTTAGGGGTATCAGAGGATCCGCGCCAGATACGCAGTATTTT	CASSPYVRGIRGSAPDTQYF
TRBV20-1	NA	NA	TRBJ1-1	TGCAGTGCTAGAGATTTCTTCGGGGGGAACACTGAAGCTTTCTTT	CSARDFFGGNTEAFF
TRBV9	NA	NA	TRBJ1-4	TGTGCCAGCAGCAATGGGCAGGGTTGGGGAAAACTGTTTTTT	CASSNGQGWGKLFF
TRBV2	few	TRBD1	TRBJ2-5	TGTGCCAGCAGTGATGAGACAGGGGCGACAAGGACCCAGTACTTC	CASSDETGATRTQYF
TRBV28	many	NA	TRBJ2-2	TGTGCCATCAAGGGCAGGGGAACCGGGGAGCTGTTTTTT	CAIKGRGTGELFF
TRBV12-3/TRBV12-4	NA	NA	TRBJ2-3	TGTGCCAGCTGCTGGGGGAGAGATACGCAGTATTTT	CASCWGRDTQYF
TRBV15	many	NA	TRBJ2-2	TGTGCCACCAGCAGCGAAGGGTCCGGGGAGCTGTTTTTT	CATSSEGSGELFF
TRBV28	few	TRBD2	TRBJ2-7	TGTGCCAGCAGTTCATCCGGGACTAGTGGCTTGGGCGAGCAGTACTTC	CASSSSGTSGLGEQYF
TRBV12-3/TRBV12-4	many	NA	TRBJ2-3	TGTGCCAGCAGTTCAGGGGCAGATACGCAGTATTTT	CASSSGADTQYF
TRBV12-3/TRBV12-4	many	NA	TRBJ2-7	TGTGCCAGCAGTTTACTAGCGCCCTCCTACGAGCAGTACTTC	CASSLLAPSYEQYF
TRBV7-2	many	NA	TRBJ2-2	TGTGCCAGCAGCAGAGATGGGCTAGCCGGGGGCACCGGGGAGCTGTTTTTT	CASSRDGLAGGTGELFF
TRBV25-1	many	NA	TRBJ1-1	TGTGCCAGCAACTCGGGGGCAAACACTGAAGCTTTCTTT	CASNSGANTEAFF
TRBV10-2	many	NA	TRBJ1-2	TGCGCCAGCGGAGGGGATGGCTACACCTTC	CASGGDGYTF
TRBV9	many	TRBD2	TRBJ2-2	TGTGCCAGCAGCGTCAGTTGGACTAGCGCGAACACCGGGGAGCTGTTTTTT	CASSVSWTSANTGELFF
TRBV19	few	NA	TRBJ1-1	TGTGCCAGTAGTGGGACAAACACTGAAGCTTTCTTT	CASSGTNTEAFF
TRBV3-1	few	NA	TRBJ2-3	TGTGCCAGCAGCTCCCTCCGGGGCAACACAGATACGCAGTATTTT	CASSSLRGNTDTQYF
TRBV4-1	many	NA	TRBJ2-1	TGCGCCAGCAGCCAAGATGGGGAATACAATGAGCAGTTCTTC	CASSQDGEYNEQFF
TRBV5-5	few	TRBD1	TRBJ2-5	TGTGCCAGCAGCTGGGGGACAGCCAAAGAGACCCAGTACTTC	CASSWGTAKETQYF
TRBV28	few	TRBD2	TRBJ2-3	TGTGCCAGCAGTCCTTCGACTAGCGGGAGAGTCCGCGCAGATACGCAGTATTTT	CASSPSTSGRVRADTQYF
TRBV2	NA	NA	TRBJ1-2	TGTGCCAGCAGTGAGATTTCCCTGTCCGGGGGGCCGGACTATGGCTACACCTTC	CASSEISLSGGPDYGYTF
TRBV7-2	many	NA	TRBJ2-1	TGTGCCAGCAGCTTAATCAGGGGAGAGGGTAGTGAGCAGTTCTTC	CASSLIRGEGSEQFF
TRBV15	NA	NA	TRBJ2-7	TGTGCCACCAGCAGAGCCCCTCTCCAGGGGTTCTACGAGCAGTACTTC	CATSRAPLQGFYEQYF
TRBV5-1	few	NA	TRBJ2-1	TGCGCCAGCAGCCCCCCGGGAATAACCTCCTACAATGAGCAGTTCTTC	CASSPPGITSYNEQFF
TRBV4-2	NA	NA	TRBJ1-2	TGTGCCAGCAGCCAAGATTCCCTTCCAGGTTACACCTTC	CASSQDSLPGYTF
TRBV15	NA	NA	TRBJ2-5	TGTGCCACCAGCGATAGGGTGAGGGAGACCCAGTACTTC	CATSDRVRETQYF
TRBV25-1	few	TRBD1	TRBJ1-1	TGTGCCAGCATATCAGGGGGCACTGAAGCTTTCTTT	CASISGGTEAFF
TRBV20-1	many	NA	TRBJ2-1	TGCAGTGCTATGGACCCCTACAATGAGCAGTTCTTC	CSAMDPYNEQFF
TRBV7-9	many	NA	TRBJ1-2	TGTGCCAGCAGGCCCCTTGGCTATGGCTACACCTTC	CASRPLGYGYTF
TRBV20-1	NA	NA	TRBJ2-3	TGCAGTGCTAGAGATCTGCTGGGAGATACGCAGTATTTT	CSARDLLGDTQYF
TRBV10-3	many	NA	TRBJ1-6	TGTGCCTCCACGGAGAGGGACCCCTATAATTCACCCCTCCACTTT	CASTERDPYNSPLHF
TRBV5-4	many	TRBD2	TRBJ2-1	TGTGCCAGCAGCTCCGGAGGCGGGAGCTCCTACAATGAGCAGTTCTTC	CASSSGGGSSYNEQFF
TRBV20-1	many	NA	TRBJ2-5	TGCAGTGCTAGAGTATCAGAGCAAGAGACCCAGTACTTC	CSARVSEQETQYF
TRBV29-1	few	TRBD2	TRBJ2-3	TGCAGCGCTTGGACTAGCGGGAGGCGTGATACGCAGTATTTT	CSAWTSGRRDTQYF
TRBV28	NA	NA	TRBJ2-7	TGTGCCAGCAGTTTGCCCGGGACCGTACTACGGGAGCAGTACTTC	CASSLPGTVLREQYF
TRBV28	NA	NA	TRBJ2-3	TGTGCCAGCAGTTTCAGTTTAAGGACTCAGGTCGGCGATACGCAGTATTTT	CASSFSLRTQVGDTQYF
TRBV20-1	many	TRBD1	TRBJ2-2	TGCAGTGCTAGGGACAGGACGTTCGCGAACACCGGGGAGCTGTTTTTT	CSARDRTFANTGELFF
TRBV5-1	many	NA	TRBJ2-2	TGCGCCAGCAGCTTCACTTCTTCGAACACCGGGGAGCTGTTTTTT	CASSFTSSNTGELFF
TRBV5-1	many	NA	TRBJ2-6	TGCGCCAGCAGCCTCGACATCTCTGGGGCCAACGTCCTGACTTTC	CASSLDISGANVLTF
TRBV28	NA	NA	TRBJ1-3	TGTGCCAGCAGTCGTCCCACAGGGTACGACCGGACGCGGTGGAGAAACACCATATATTTT	CASSRPTGYDRTRWRNTIYF
TRBV11-2	NA	NA	TRBJ2-7	TGTGCCAGCAGCTTAGATCGGGTGGCAGTTCCTCGTCGATACGAGCAGTACTTC	CASSLDRVAVPRRYEQYF
TRBV10-3	few	NA	TRBJ2-6	TGTGCCATCAGTGATTCGGCCGAGGGGGCCAACGTCCTGACTTTC	CAISDSAEGANVLTF
TRBV27	NA	NA	TRBJ2-7	TGTGCCAGCAGTTTAACTGGGGGCAACACCTACGAGCAGTACTTC	CASSLTGGNTYEQYF
TRBV28	few	NA	TRBJ2-2	TGTGCCAGCAGCTCCGGTTGGGGACGAACGAACACCGGGGAGCTGTTTTTT	CASSSGWGRTNTGELFF
TRBV27	many	NA	TRBJ2-1	TGTGCCAGCAGTCCAATATTTAAGGGTGAGCAGTTCTTC	CASSPIFKGEQFF
TRBV28	NA	NA	TRBJ2-1	TGTGCCAGCAGTTCCCCCTGGGGAGGAGGATGGAGGAGCAATGAGCAGTTCTTC	CASSSPWGGGWRSNEQFF
TRBV12-3/TRBV12-4	NA	NA	TRBJ2-3	TGTGCCAGCAGTGTACCCACTAGCACAGATACGCAGTATTTT	CASSVPTSTDTQYF
TRBV11-2	few	NA	TRBJ2-1	TGTGCCAGCAGCTTCTCCAGGGGGGGATTGGGCGATGAGCAGTTCTTC	CASSFSRGGLGDEQFF
TRBV19	NA	NA	TRBJ2-2	TGTGCCAGTAGTCAAGGACAGACGAACACCGGGGAGCTGTTTTTT	CASSQGQTNTGELFF